The rows below give T cell receptor beta chains drawn from one sample of a study of cytomegalovirus exposure and HLA in healthy donors. Libraries were prepared by immunoSEQ multiplex PCR; TCRdb keeps only in-frame clonotypes and omits some of them. The sample yields about 140,000 clones, just under 85% seen once. The sample was PBMCs. These receptors were taken from a woman between 40 and 55 years old in good health and CMV-seronegative. CDR3s include the opening cysteine and the closing phenylalanine or tryptophan. A D gene is named only where the DNA matches it firmly.

.,TRBJ1-5,TRBV5-1,CASAKDSPNQPQHF
.,TRBJ1-4,TRBV27,CASSLSIADRKLFF
.,TRBJ2-2,TRBV5-4,CASSRPGGDTGELFF
TRBD2,TRBJ2-7,TRBV5-1,CASSQLPGLVYEQYF
.,TRBJ1-2,TRBV28,CASSSGGFNYGYTF
TRBD1,TRBJ2-2,TRBV5-5,CASSVGTENTGELFF
.,TRBJ2-1,TRBV7-9,CASSLFFGGYEQFF
TRBD2,TRBJ2-5,TRBV5-1,CASSFGSSGAETQYF
.,TRBJ1-4,TRBV5-6,CASSFWQGINEKLFF
.,TRBJ1-1,TRBV5-4,CASSLSGRNTEAFF
TRBD1,TRBJ1-5,TRBV4-1,CASSQGQGNQPQHF
TRBD1,TRBJ1-2,TRBV27,CASGTTRGRGDYGYTF
TRBD2,TRBJ2-7,TRBV6-5,CASSSRGGNLYEQYF
TRBD1,TRBJ2-5,TRBV19,CASSPGTGVDETQYF
TRBD1,TRBJ1-4,TRBV10-3,CAISTGTDEKLFF
TRBD2,TRBJ2-7,TRBV5-1,CASRTSGSLVGEQYF
TRBD1,TRBJ2-5,TRBV19,CASSIGQGARTQYF
.,TRBJ1-4,TRBV4-3,CASSRRIRQSSPEKLFF
.,TRBJ2-5,TRBV5-1,CASSLYYLQETQYF
TRBD2,TRBJ2-3,TRBV19,CASSIEGLAGGYADTQYF
.,TRBJ1-2,TRBV4-2,CASSHTSIQGTYGYTF
TRBD2,TRBJ2-1,TRBV4-2,CASSRYPGTREYNEQFF
.,TRBJ1-4,TRBV6-5,CASSTTGKDEKLFF
.,TRBJ1-5,TRBV28,CASSLLYQPQHF
.,TRBJ1-3,TRBV7-9,CAWGGSSGNTIYF
TRBD1,TRBJ2-7,TRBV18,CASSPKSGGITYEQYF